The sequence of this T cell receptor (beta chain) was determined in a study of cytomegalovirus exposure and HLA in healthy donors. This PCR relied on a set of 60 Vbeta primers and 13 Jbeta primers. Assay: immunoSEQ multiplex PCR; the TCRdb copy retains only in-frame clones and omits some. The repertoire consists of around 190,000 clones, with about 80% occurring once and the leading ten covering less than 2%. This clone has a single count. Its antigen is unidentified. This CDR3 spans 15 amino acids. Germline lookup yields CDR1 MGHRA and CDR2 YSYEKL. Losses at the gene ends were 2 bases for V and 3 bases for J; bases not matched to a gene: 4. General study points: Sequencing likely caused a cluster of highly shared sequence variants. The investigators catalogued 150 to 200 TCR beta chains as cytomegalovirus-associated. According to a later analysis, most TCR beta chains associated with CMV appeared HLA-restricted.

Sequencing input: PBMCs. The sequence came from a man aged 25-45 years in good health and CMV-seronegative. This chain connects TRBV4-1 to TRBJ2-7, with 10 bases fitting TRBD2. CDR3 nucleotide sequence: TGCGCCAGCAGCCAACCGGCTAGCGGGAGCTACGAGCAGTACTTC. It codes for CASSQPASGSYEQYF.